This section outlines one TCR beta chain sequence together with its context. TRB rearrangements were amplified by multiplex PCR with BIOMED2 TRB-A/B primers. Each CDR3 protein is one row after TCRdb ran MiXCR on the multiplex PCR reads. This table has roughly 25,000 distinct CDR3 sequences, approximately 30% appearing once. This sample was included in a study of T and B cells in COVID-19 patients. The CDR3 runs 14 residues. V lost 6 bases, J lost 0 bases, and 6 bases stayed unmatched. The germline CDR1 and CDR2 sequences are DFQATT and SNEGSKA (reference sequence). From blood, about 240-500 ng of genomic DNA served as TRB template.

This receptor was identified in a human donor who had recovered from COVID-19. V gene TRBV20-1 combines with J gene TRBJ2-3; 7 positions match TRBD1. Sequencing input: blood. CDR3 nucleotides: TGCAGTGCCCCGGACAGGCGAAGCACAGATACGCAGTATTTT. It yields the protein CSAPDRRSTDTQYF.